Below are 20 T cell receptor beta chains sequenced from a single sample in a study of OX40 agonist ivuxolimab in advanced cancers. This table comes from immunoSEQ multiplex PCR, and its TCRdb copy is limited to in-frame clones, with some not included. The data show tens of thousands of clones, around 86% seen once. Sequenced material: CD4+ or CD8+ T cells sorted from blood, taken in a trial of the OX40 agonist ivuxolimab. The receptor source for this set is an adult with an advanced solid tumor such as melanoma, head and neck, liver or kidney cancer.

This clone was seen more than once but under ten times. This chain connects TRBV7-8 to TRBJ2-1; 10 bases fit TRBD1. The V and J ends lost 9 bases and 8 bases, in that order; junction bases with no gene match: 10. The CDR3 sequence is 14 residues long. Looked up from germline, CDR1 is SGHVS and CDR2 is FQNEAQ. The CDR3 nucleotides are TGTGCCAGTAACCGGGACAGGGGCTTCGATGAGCAGTTCTTC. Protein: CASNRDRGFDEQFF. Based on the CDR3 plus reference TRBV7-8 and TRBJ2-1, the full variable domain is GAGVSQSPRYKVAKRGQDVALRCDPISGHVSLFWYQQALGQGPEFLTYFQNEAQLDKSGLPSDRFFAERPEGSVSTLKIQRTQQEDSAVYLCASNRDRGFDEQFFGPGTRLTVL.

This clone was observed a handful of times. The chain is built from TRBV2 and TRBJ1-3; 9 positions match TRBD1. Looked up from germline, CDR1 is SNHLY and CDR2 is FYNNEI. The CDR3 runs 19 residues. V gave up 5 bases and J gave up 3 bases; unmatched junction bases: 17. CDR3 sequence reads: CASSPRIPQQGARGNTIYF. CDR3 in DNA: TGTGCCAGCAGTCCCAGGATCCCTCAACAGGGGGCTCGTGGAAACACCATATATTTT. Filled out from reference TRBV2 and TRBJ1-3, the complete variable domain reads EPEVTQTPSHQVTQMGQEVILRCVPISNHLYFYWYRQILGQKVEFLVSFYNNEISEKSEIFDDQFSVERPDGSNFTLKIRSTKLEDSAMYFCASSPRIPQQGARGNTIYFGEGSWLTVV.

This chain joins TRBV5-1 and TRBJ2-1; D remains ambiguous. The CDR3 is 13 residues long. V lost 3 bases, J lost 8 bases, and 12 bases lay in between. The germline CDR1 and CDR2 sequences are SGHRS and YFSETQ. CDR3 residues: CASSSHMNDEQFF. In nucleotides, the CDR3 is TGCGCCAGCAGCTCGCACATGAATGATGAGCAGTTCTTC.

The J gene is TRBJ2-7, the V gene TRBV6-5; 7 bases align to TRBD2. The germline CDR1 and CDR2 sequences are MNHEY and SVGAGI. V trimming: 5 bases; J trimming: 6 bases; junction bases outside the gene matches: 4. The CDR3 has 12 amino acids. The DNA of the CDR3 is TGTGCCAGCAGTAACGCGGGAGCCGAGCAGTACTTC. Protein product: CASSNAGAEQYF.

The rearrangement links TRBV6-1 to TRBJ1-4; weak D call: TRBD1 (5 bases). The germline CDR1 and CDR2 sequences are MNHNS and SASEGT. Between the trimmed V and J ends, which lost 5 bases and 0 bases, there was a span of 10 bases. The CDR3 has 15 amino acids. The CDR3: CASSTRVATNEKLFF. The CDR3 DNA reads TGTGCCAGCAGTACCAGGGTCGCAACTAATGAAAAACTGTTTTTT.

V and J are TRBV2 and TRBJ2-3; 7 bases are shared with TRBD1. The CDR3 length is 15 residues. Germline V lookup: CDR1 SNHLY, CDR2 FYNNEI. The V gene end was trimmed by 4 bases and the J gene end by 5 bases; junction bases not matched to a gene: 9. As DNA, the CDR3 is TGTGCCAGCAGTGCCCAGGGGGTTTCTCAAGATACGCAGTATTTT. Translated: CASSAQGVSQDTQYF.

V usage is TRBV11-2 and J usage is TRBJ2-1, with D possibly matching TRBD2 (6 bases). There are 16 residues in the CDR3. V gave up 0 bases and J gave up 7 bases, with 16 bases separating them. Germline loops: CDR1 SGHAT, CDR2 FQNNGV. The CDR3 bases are TGTGCCAGCAGCTTAGATCTGGTGCTAGCGTGGAATGAGCAGTTCTTC. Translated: CASSLDLVLAWNEQFF.

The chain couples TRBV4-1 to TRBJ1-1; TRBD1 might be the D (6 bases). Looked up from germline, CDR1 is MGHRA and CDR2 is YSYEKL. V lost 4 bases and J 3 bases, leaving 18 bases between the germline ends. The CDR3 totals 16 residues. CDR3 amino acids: CASSPTSGVEDTEAFF. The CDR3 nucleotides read TGCGCCAGCAGCCCCACGTCAGGGGTCGAGGACACTGAAGCTTTCTTT.

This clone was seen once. CDR3: CASHLSARSYNEQFF. DNA of the CDR3: TGTGCCAGCCATCTAAGCGCCCGCTCCTACAATGAGCAGTTCTTC. V is TRBV6-1 and J is TRBJ2-1; D ambiguous. Trimming shortened V by 8 bases and J by 0 bases, and 14 bases separated the two germline ends. The germline CDR1 and CDR2 sequences are MNHNS and SASEGT. This CDR3 spans 15 amino acids.

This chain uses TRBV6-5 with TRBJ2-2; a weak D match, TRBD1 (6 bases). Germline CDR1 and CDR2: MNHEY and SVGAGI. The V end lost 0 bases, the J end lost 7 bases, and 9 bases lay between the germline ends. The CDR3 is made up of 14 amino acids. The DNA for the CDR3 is TGTGCCAGCAGTTACTCGCCAGGGGTCGGGGAGCTGTTTTTT. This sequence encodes CASSYSPGVGELFF.

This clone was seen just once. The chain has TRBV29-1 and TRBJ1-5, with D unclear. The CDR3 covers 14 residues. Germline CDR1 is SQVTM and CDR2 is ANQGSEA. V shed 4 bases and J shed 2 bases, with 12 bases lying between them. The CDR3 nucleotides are TGCAGCGTTGCGGCCGGGCGAGGCAATCAGCCCCAGCATTTT. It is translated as CSVAAGRGNQPQHF. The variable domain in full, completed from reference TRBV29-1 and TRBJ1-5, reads SAVISQKPSRDICQRGTSLTIQCQVDSQVTMMFWYRQQPGQSLTLIATANQGSEATYESGFVIDKFPISRPNLTFSTLTVSNMSPEDSSIYLCSVAAGRGNQPQHFGDGTRLSIL.

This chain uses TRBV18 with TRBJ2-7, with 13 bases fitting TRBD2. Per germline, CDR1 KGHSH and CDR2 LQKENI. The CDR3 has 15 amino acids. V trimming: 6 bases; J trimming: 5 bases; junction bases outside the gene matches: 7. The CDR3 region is CASSPGTSGAHEQYF. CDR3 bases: TGTGCCAGCTCCCCGGGGACTAGCGGGGCCCACGAGCAGTACTTC.

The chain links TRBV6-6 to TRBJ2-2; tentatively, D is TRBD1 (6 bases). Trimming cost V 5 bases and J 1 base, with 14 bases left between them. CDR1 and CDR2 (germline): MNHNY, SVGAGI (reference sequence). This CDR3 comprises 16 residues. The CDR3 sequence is CASSKNGQRNTGELFF. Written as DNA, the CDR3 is TGTGCCAGCAGTAAAAACGGACAGAGGAACACCGGGGAGCTGTTTTTT.

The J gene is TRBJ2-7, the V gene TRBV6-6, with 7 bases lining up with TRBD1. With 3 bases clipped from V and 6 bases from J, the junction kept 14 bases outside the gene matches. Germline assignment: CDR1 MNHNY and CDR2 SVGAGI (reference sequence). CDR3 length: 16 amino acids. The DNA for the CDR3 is TGTGCCAGCAGTTATGCTCGGACAGGCGATGGATTCGAGCAGTACTTC. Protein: CASSYARTGDGFEQYF.

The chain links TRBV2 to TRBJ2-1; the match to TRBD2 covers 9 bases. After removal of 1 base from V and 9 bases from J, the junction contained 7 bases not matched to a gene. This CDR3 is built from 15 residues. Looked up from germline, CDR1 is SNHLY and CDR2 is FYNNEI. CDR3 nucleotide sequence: TGTGCCAGCAGTGAAGGGCTAGCGGGAATTGGTGAGCAGTTCTTC. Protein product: CASSEGLAGIGEQFF.

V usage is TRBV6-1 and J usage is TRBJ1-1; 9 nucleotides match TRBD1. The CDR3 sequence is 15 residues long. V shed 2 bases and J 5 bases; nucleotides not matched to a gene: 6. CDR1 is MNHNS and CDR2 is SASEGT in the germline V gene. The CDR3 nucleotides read TGTGCCAGCAGTGAACCAGGGACAGGGAAAACTGAAGCTTTCTTT. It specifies CASSEPGTGKTEAFF.

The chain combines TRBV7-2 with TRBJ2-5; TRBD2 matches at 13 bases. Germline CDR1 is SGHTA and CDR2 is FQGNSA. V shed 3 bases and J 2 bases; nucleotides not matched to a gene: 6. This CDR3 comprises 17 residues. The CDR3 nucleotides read TGTGCCAGCAGCTTCGCAACGGGACTAGCGGGACAAGAGACCCAGTACTTC. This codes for CASSFATGLAGQETQYF.

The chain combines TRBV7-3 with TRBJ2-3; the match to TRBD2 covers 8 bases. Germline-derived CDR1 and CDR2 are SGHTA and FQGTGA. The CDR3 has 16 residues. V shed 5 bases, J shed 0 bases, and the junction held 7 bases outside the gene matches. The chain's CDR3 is CASSPRAGGSTDTQYF. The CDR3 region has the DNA TGTGCCAGCAGCCCACGGGCGGGAGGTAGCACAGATACGCAGTATTTT.

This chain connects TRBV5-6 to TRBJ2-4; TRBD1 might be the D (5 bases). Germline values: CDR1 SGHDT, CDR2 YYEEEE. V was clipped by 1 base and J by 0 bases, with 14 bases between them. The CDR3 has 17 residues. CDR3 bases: TGTGCCAGCAGCTTGACAGGCCCAGCAATAGCCAAAAACATTCAGTACTTC. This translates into CASSLTGPAIAKNIQYF.

CDR3 coding DNA: TGTGCCAGCAGCCCAACAGGGGCTGATAATTCACCCCTCCACTTT. Protein sequence: CASSPTGADNSPLHF. The chain employs TRBV9 and TRBJ1-6; 7 positions match TRBD1. V shed 4 bases, J shed 5 bases, and the junction held 6 bases outside the gene matches. Germline assignment: CDR1 SGDLS and CDR2 YYNGEE. The CDR3 is made up of 15 amino acids.